A selection of T cell receptor beta chains follows, all from one sample in a study of cytomegalovirus exposure and HLA in healthy donors. Profiled with immunoSEQ multiplex PCR; TCRdb holds only in-frame clones, not every one. The sample has around 100,000 clones. Sequenced sample: PBMCs. The receptor source for this set is a woman aged 30 to 39 in good health and CMV-seronegative. The CDR3 runs from the conserved cysteine through the conserved F or W.

v_gene	len	j_gene	CDR3aa
TRBV5-6	16	TRBJ2-5	CASSLGRAGVQETQYF
TRBV7-3	18	TRBJ2-6	CASSWGTNPYSGANVLTF
TRBV28	13	TRBJ1-1	CASSRSGNTEAFF
TRBV29-1	12	TRBJ1-1	CSVEGAITEAFF
TRBV5-8	14	TRBJ2-5	CASSLHGTEETQYF
TRBV6-1	15	TRBJ1-2	CASSEAVTSDYGYTF
TRBV5-4	16	TRBJ2-1	CASSLGPSGTQNEQFF
TRBV6-6	16	TRBJ2-1	CASSLGLAGGIYEQFF
TRBV11-2	15	TRBJ2-2	CASSLDTRTTGELFF
TRBV5-1	13	TRBJ1-2	CASSLGQGASYTF
TRBV5-6	12	TRBJ2-7	CASTLTGTEQYF
TRBV7-6	14	TRBJ2-1	CASSLLRLSDEQFF
TRBV6-5	15	TRBJ2-3	CASSSTVAGTDTQYF
TRBV28	17	TRBJ2-7	CASSFTPTSGPSYEQYF
TRBV7-3	15	TRBJ2-5	CASSRLGDRDETQYF
TRBV28	16	TRBJ2-7	CASSLGSGTVSYEQYF
TRBV19	15	TRBJ1-2	CASSPPGGADYGYTF
TRBV5-1	11	TRBJ2-7	CASSLAREQYF
TRBV29-1	12	TRBJ1-4	CSVVSGNEKLFF
TRBV28	17	TRBJ2-1	CASRHHLAGGSYNEQFF
TRBV10-3	13	TRBJ1-1	CAIIAGLNTEAFF
TRBV11-2	12	TRBJ2-1	CASRGAYNEQFF
TRBV5-1	15	TRBJ2-1	CASSLDFPQYNEQFF
TRBV10-3	18	TRBJ2-2	CAISGTGEQAPVTGELFF
TRBV6-4	11	TRBJ1-2	CASSSGYGYTF
TRBV9	14	TRBJ1-2	CASSVGSANYGYTF
TRBV10-3	15	TRBJ2-7	CAISAGDSRSYEQYF
TRBV28	15	TRBJ1-1	CASSMSRGGRSEAFF
TRBV4-1	16	TRBJ2-6	CASSQFPYTGANVLTF
TRBV7-3	15	TRBJ2-3	CASSLLATSTDTQYF
TRBV6-1	14	TRBJ2-1	CASSDGLAGPGEFF
TRBV10-1	15	TRBJ2-1	CASSESGGSYNEQFF
TRBV6-5	15	TRBJ1-4	CASSAGNIAQEKLFF
TRBV5-1	16	TRBJ2-7	CASSSGTSGDTYEQYF
TRBV29-1	12	TRBJ2-1	CGSHGVYNEQFF
TRBV14	17	TRBJ1-1	CASSLIGGYMVNTEAFF
TRBV11-2	14	TRBJ2-7	CASSLTYPPHEQYF
TRBV19	14	TRBJ1-2	CASSRRDRSYGYTF
TRBV6-5	13	TRBJ2-3	CASKRTPRDTQYF
TRBV6-4	15	TRBJ1-3	CASSRNPRVGNTIYF